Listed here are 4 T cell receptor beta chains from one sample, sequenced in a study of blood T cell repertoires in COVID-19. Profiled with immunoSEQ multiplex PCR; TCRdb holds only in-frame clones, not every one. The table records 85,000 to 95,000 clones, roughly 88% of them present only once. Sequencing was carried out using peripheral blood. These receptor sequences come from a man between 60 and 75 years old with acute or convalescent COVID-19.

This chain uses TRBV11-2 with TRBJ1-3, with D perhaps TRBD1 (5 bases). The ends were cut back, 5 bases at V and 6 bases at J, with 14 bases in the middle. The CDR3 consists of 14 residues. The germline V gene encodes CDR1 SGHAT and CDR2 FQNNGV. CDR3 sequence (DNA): TGTGCCAGCAGCCCGCCAGGGAATCAAAACACCATATATTTT. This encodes CASSPPGNQNTIYF.

The CDR3: CASSPSGLQETQYF. The CDR3 DNA reads TGTGCCAGTAGTCCTAGCGGCCTCCAAGAGACCCAGTACTTC. This chain connects TRBV19 to TRBJ2-5; 7 nucleotides agree with TRBD2. V trimming: 5 bases; J trimming: 1 base; junction bases outside the gene matches: 4. There are 14 residues in the CDR3. Looked up from germline, CDR1 is LNHDA and CDR2 is SQIVND (reference sequence). The variable domain in full, completed from reference TRBV19 and TRBJ2-5, reads DGGITQSPKYLFRKEGQNVTLSCEQNLNHDAMYWYRQDPGQGLRLIYYSQIVNDFQKGDIAEGYSVSREKKESFPLTVTSAQKNPTAFYLCASSPSGLQETQYFGPGTRLLVL.

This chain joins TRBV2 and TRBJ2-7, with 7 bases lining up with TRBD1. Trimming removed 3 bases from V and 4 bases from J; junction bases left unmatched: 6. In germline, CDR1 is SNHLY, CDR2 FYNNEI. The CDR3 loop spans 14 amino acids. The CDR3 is CASSDRGLRYEQYF. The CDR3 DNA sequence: TGTGCCAGCAGTGATAGGGGGCTGCGGTACGAGCAGTACTTC.

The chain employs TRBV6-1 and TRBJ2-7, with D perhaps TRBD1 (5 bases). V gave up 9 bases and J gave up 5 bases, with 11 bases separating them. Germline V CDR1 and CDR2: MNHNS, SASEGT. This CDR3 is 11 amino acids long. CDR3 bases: TGTGCCAGTCAGGCAGGGAACGAGCAGTACTTC. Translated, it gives CASQAGNEQYF.